This T cell receptor (beta chain) was obtained from a study of T cell responses to AZD1222 COVID-19 vaccine. Turning to the study itself: Second-dose recipients at about 4 or about 12 weeks were treated as one pooled group.

Findings and caveats of the study: Regions left unmutated in variants are reportedly the target of nearly half of spike-specific TCRs. There were vaccine-associated CD4 TCRs across spike, dominant at 160-218 and 743-854.

Method: immunoSEQ multiplex PCR; TCRdb's copy keeps in-frame clones and lacks some. In the table there are about 92,000 clones, roughly nine tenths of which are singletons. CDR1 and CDR2 (germline): MNHEY, SVGAGI. Trimming cost V 7 bases and J 2 bases, with 15 bases left between them. The CDR3 is made up of 14 amino acids. Regarding this clone: As yet, its antigen is unknown.

The rearrangement links TRBV6-5 to TRBJ2-7; tentatively, D is TRBD1 or TRBD2 (5 bases each). This TCR came from an adult in good health. Sample: peripheral blood, taken on day 0 of AZD1222 vaccination. The CDR3 DNA sequence: TGTGCCAGCACTACTCCAGGGACCCCCTACGAGCAGTACTTC. Translation: CASTTPGTPYEQYF.